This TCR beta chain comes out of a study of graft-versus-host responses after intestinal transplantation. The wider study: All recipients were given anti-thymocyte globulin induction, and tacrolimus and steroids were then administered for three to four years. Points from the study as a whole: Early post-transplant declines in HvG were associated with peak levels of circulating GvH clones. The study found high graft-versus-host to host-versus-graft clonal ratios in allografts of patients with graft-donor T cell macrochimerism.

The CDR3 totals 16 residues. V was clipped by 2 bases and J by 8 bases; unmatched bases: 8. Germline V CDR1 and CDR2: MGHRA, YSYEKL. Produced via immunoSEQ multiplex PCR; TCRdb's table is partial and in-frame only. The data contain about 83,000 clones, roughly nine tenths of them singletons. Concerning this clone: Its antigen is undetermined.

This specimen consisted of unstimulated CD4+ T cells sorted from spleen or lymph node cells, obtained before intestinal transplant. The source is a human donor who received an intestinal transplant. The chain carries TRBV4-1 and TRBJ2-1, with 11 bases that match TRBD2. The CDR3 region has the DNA TGCGCCAGCAGCCAAACACTAGCGGGAGTCTCTGATGAGCAGTTCTTC. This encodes CASSQTLAGVSDEQFF.